A selection of T cell receptor beta chains follows, all from one sample in a study of T cell repertoires in cytomegalovirus infection. Antigens for these TCRs are unknown. TCRdb processed the reads anew with MiXCR; each CDR3 protein has one entry. The sample carries about 63,000 distinct CDR3 sequences, around 20% recorded once. Sequencing was performed on CD8+ T cells from cultured PBMCs, taken from culture after CMV antigen stimulation. All receptors derive from a human donor in good health (CMV status not recorded). Some clones in this sample may be carry-over from other donors' samples. The CDR3 runs from the conserved cysteine through the conserved F or W. The order of the fields is CDR3 length, V gene, D gene, J gene, clone size, CDR3 protein, CDR3 DNA. A D gene is named only where the DNA matches it firmly. Clone size is not always given. Where it is, it says once, few, many or a class for expanded clones.

len: 14; v_gene: TRBV19; d_gene: TRBD1; j_gene: TRBJ2-7; abundance: -; CDR3aa: CASSSRDREYEQYF; CDR3nt: TGTGCCAGTAGTTCCCGGGACAGGGAGTACGAGCAGTACTTC
len: 14; v_gene: TRBV2; d_gene: -; j_gene: TRBJ1-4; abundance: -; CDR3aa: CASRNRAQGEKLFF; CDR3nt: TGTGCCAGTAGAAACAGGGCCCAGGGTGAAAAACTGTTTTTT
len: 14; v_gene: TRBV9; d_gene: -; j_gene: TRBJ2-1; abundance: -; CDR3aa: CASSVGWGGREQFF; CDR3nt: TGTGCCAGCAGCGTAGGGTGGGGGGGCCGGGAGCAGTTCTTC
len: 16; v_gene: TRBV5-8; d_gene: -; j_gene: TRBJ1-6; abundance: -; CDR3aa: CASSKYNARGNSPLHF; CDR3nt: TGTGCCAGCAGCAAGTACAACGCCCGAGGGAATTCACCCCTCCACTTT
len: 14; v_gene: TRBV7-6; d_gene: -; j_gene: TRBJ1-1; abundance: few; CDR3aa: CASSPGGPNTEAFF; CDR3nt: TGTGCCAGCAGCCCCGGGGGACCGAACACTGAAGCTTTCTTT
len: 20; v_gene: TRBV12-3/TRBV12-4; d_gene: TRBD2; j_gene: TRBJ2-6; abundance: -; CDR3aa: CASKLNSGLAAPSGANVLTF; CDR3nt: TGTGCCAGCAAACTGAACTCGGGACTAGCGGCTCCCTCTGGGGCCAACGTCCTGACTTTC
len: 14; v_gene: TRBV6-2/TRBV6-3; d_gene: -; j_gene: TRBJ1-5; abundance: few; CDR3aa: CASSYSAGRQPQHF; CDR3nt: TGTGCCAGCAGTTACTCGGCAGGGCGCCAGCCCCAGCATTTT
len: 15; v_gene: TRBV7-2; d_gene: TRBD1; j_gene: TRBJ2-7; abundance: few; CDR3aa: CASSPSRAGGYEQYF; CDR3nt: TGTGCCAGCAGCCCTAGCCGGGCAGGGGGCTACGAGCAGTACTTC
len: 15; v_gene: TRBV7-2; d_gene: -; j_gene: TRBJ2-5; abundance: -; CDR3aa: CASSPRRQYQETQYF; CDR3nt: TGTGCCAGCAGCCCTCGCAGACAGTACCAAGAGACCCAGTACTTC
len: 12; v_gene: TRBV2; d_gene: -; j_gene: TRBJ2-2; abundance: -; CDR3aa: CASSEITGELFF; CDR3nt: TGTGCCAGCAGTGAGATCACCGGGGAGCTGTTTTTT
len: 15; v_gene: TRBV7-2; d_gene: TRBD1; j_gene: TRBJ1-5; abundance: -; CDR3aa: CASSPGGDSNQPQHF; CDR3nt: TGTGCCAGTAGCCCAGGGGGGGATAGCAATCAGCCCCAGCATTTT
len: 16; v_gene: TRBV7-9; d_gene: TRBD1; j_gene: TRBJ2-3; abundance: -; CDR3aa: CASSPPGQGTADTQYF; CDR3nt: TGTGCCAGCAGCCCTCCGGGACAGGGTACTGCAGATACGCAGTATTTT
len: 13; v_gene: TRBV5-1; d_gene: -; j_gene: TRBJ1-1; abundance: -; CDR3aa: CASSLRRDTEAFF; CDR3nt: TGCGCCAGCAGCTTGCGGAGGGATACTGAAGCTTTCTTT
len: 12; v_gene: TRBV6-2/TRBV6-3; d_gene: -; j_gene: TRBJ1-1; abundance: few; CDR3aa: CASSYTGPEAFF; CDR3nt: TGTGCCAGCAGTTATACTGGGCCTGAAGCTTTCTTT
len: 15; v_gene: TRBV7-2; d_gene: TRBD1; j_gene: TRBJ1-5; abundance: many; CDR3aa: CASSLARGARQPQHF; CDR3nt: TGTGCCAGCAGCTTGGCCAGGGGGGCGAGGCAGCCCCAGCATTTT
len: 14; v_gene: TRBV19; d_gene: -; j_gene: TRBJ2-3; abundance: -; CDR3aa: CASSIGPYTDTQYF; CDR3nt: TGTGCCAGTAGTATAGGGCCCTACACAGATACGCAGTATTTT
len: 14; v_gene: TRBV7-2; d_gene: -; j_gene: TRBJ2-2; abundance: few; CDR3aa: CASSRPLNTGELFF; CDR3nt: TGTGCCAGCAGCCGACCTCTGAACACCGGGGAGCTGTTTTTT
len: 13; v_gene: TRBV12-5; d_gene: -; j_gene: TRBJ1-3; abundance: few; CDR3aa: CASASETRNTIYF; CDR3nt: TGTGCTAGTGCTTCCGAGACCCGAAACACCATATATTTT
len: 17; v_gene: TRBV27; d_gene: TRBD2; j_gene: TRBJ2-7; abundance: -; CDR3aa: CASSWLAGGQPPYEQYF; CDR3nt: TGTGCCAGCAGTTGGCTAGCGGGGGGCCAACCACCCTACGAGCAGTACTTC
len: 16; v_gene: TRBV7-9; d_gene: TRBD2; j_gene: TRBJ2-3; abundance: -; CDR3aa: CASSLASGVGADTQYF; CDR3nt: TGTGCCAGCAGCTTAGCTAGCGGGGTCGGTGCAGATACGCAGTATTTT
len: 14; v_gene: TRBV7-8; d_gene: TRBD1; j_gene: TRBJ1-4; abundance: medium-sized; CDR3aa: CASSRTGVGEKLFF; CDR3nt: TGTGCCAGCAGCCGAACAGGGGTGGGAGAAAAACTGTTTTTT
len: 18; v_gene: TRBV6-1; d_gene: TRBD1; j_gene: TRBJ2-3; abundance: -; CDR3aa: CASSSLGGQDSNTDTQYF; CDR3nt: TGTGCCAGCAGCTCCCTTGGGGGACAGGATTCGAACACAGATACGCAGTATTTT
len: 16; v_gene: TRBV4-3; d_gene: -; j_gene: TRBJ2-7; abundance: few; CDR3aa: CASSQEFLGESYEQYF; CDR3nt: TGCGCCAGCAGCCAAGAATTTTTGGGCGAATCCTACGAGCAGTACTTC
len: 13; v_gene: TRBV12-3/TRBV12-4; d_gene: -; j_gene: TRBJ1-2; abundance: few; CDR3aa: CASSPGRAYGYTF; CDR3nt: TGTGCCAGCAGTCCCGGGAGAGCCTATGGCTACACCTTC
len: 12; v_gene: TRBV29-1; d_gene: TRBD1; j_gene: TRBJ2-7; abundance: few; CDR3aa: CSVGKQGNEQYF; CDR3nt: TGCAGCGTTGGAAAACAGGGGAACGAGCAGTACTTC
len: 14; v_gene: TRBV6-5; d_gene: TRBD1; j_gene: TRBJ2-1; abundance: -; CDR3aa: CASTNPGQNEEQFF; CDR3nt: TGTGCCAGCACCAACCCGGGACAGAACGAAGAGCAGTTCTTC
len: 14; v_gene: TRBV7-9; d_gene: -; j_gene: TRBJ1-5; abundance: -; CDR3aa: CASSTGESNQPQHF; CDR3nt: TGTGCCAGCAGCACGGGGGAGAGCAATCAGCCCCAGCATTTT
len: 19; v_gene: TRBV12-3/TRBV12-4; d_gene: TRBD1; j_gene: TRBJ1-2; abundance: few; CDR3aa: CASSLRAGDRGWANYGYTF; CDR3nt: TGTGCCAGCAGTTTAAGGGCGGGGGACAGGGGATGGGCTAACTATGGCTACACCTTC
len: 16; v_gene: TRBV7-9; d_gene: TRBD2; j_gene: TRBJ2-2; abundance: few; CDR3aa: CASSLGLAGFTGELFF; CDR3nt: TGTGCCAGCAGCTTGGGACTAGCGGGGTTCACCGGGGAGCTGTTTTTT
len: 15; v_gene: TRBV7-8; d_gene: -; j_gene: TRBJ2-2; abundance: once; CDR3aa: CASSLPQGNTGELFF; CDR3nt: TGTGCCAGCAGCCTTCCCCAGGGGAACACCGGGGAGCTGTTTTTT
len: 15; v_gene: TRBV7-9; d_gene: -; j_gene: TRBJ1-2; abundance: few; CDR3aa: CASSSPGGESHGYTF; CDR3nt: TGTGCCAGCAGCAGCCCGGGTGGGGAATCGCATGGCTACACCTTC
len: 17; v_gene: TRBV4-1; d_gene: TRBD2; j_gene: TRBJ2-7; abundance: -; CDR3aa: CASSQDRQLAGPYEQYF; CDR3nt: TGCGCCAGCAGCCAAGATCGCCAACTAGCGGGCCCCTACGAGCAGTACTTC
len: 16; v_gene: TRBV7-2; d_gene: -; j_gene: TRBJ1-1; abundance: few; CDR3aa: CASSLRRGVGNTEAFF; CDR3nt: TGTGCCAGCAGCCTGCGGAGGGGCGTTGGGAACACTGAAGCTTTCTTT
len: 13; v_gene: TRBV7-2; d_gene: -; j_gene: TRBJ2-7; abundance: -; CDR3aa: CASSLELAAEQYF; CDR3nt: TGTGCCAGCAGCTTAGAACTAGCTGCCGAGCAGTACTTC
len: 17; v_gene: TRBV7-8; d_gene: -; j_gene: TRBJ1-4; abundance: few; CDR3aa: CASSSERQALNQDKLFF; CDR3nt: TGTGCCAGCAGCTCGGAAAGACAGGCGTTGAATCAAGATAAACTGTTTTTT
len: 15; v_gene: TRBV19; d_gene: -; j_gene: TRBJ2-7; abundance: few; CDR3aa: CASSPGGTHLSEQYF; CDR3nt: TGTGCCAGTAGCCCTGGGGGGACACATCTTTCCGAGCAGTACTTC
len: 14; v_gene: TRBV19; d_gene: -; j_gene: TRBJ2-7; abundance: -; CDR3aa: CASSSTDSFYEQYF; CDR3nt: TGTGCCAGTAGTTCCACAGACAGTTTCTACGAGCAGTACTTC
len: 14; v_gene: TRBV30; d_gene: -; j_gene: TRBJ1-4; abundance: few; CDR3aa: CAWSVLMQNEKLFF; CDR3nt: TGTGCCTGGAGTGTTTTGATGCAGAATGAAAAACTGTTTTTT
len: 13; v_gene: TRBV27; d_gene: -; j_gene: TRBJ1-5; abundance: -; CDR3aa: CASSLMSNQPQHF; CDR3nt: TGTGCCAGCAGTTTAATGAGCAATCAGCCCCAGCATTTT
len: 13; v_gene: TRBV6-5; d_gene: -; j_gene: TRBJ2-7; abundance: -; CDR3aa: CASSYLVSYEQYF; CDR3nt: TGTGCCAGCAGTTACTTAGTCTCCTACGAGCAGTACTTC
len: 13; v_gene: TRBV6-5; d_gene: -; j_gene: TRBJ2-7; abundance: few; CDR3aa: CASSWRDSYEQYF; CDR3nt: TGTGCCAGCAGTTGGCGGGATTCCTACGAGCAGTACTTC
len: 16; v_gene: TRBV7-9; d_gene: TRBD2; j_gene: TRBJ2-2; abundance: few; CDR3aa: CASSMGLAVNTGELFF; CDR3nt: TGTGCCAGCAGCATGGGACTAGCGGTGAACACCGGGGAGCTGTTTTTT